These 20 T cell receptor beta chains were sequenced from one sample in a study of a mutant IDH1 vaccine in newly diagnosed glioma. Using immunoSEQ multiplex PCR, the repertoire was profiled, and TCRdb retains in-frame clones only, with some absent. The sample lists about 56,000 clones, approximately 71% seen once, with 5.3% in the top ten. Time point meaning: week 47, end of study. Topical imiquimod accompanied each vaccine dose, which consisted of 300 ug of mutant IDH1 20-mer peptide. No antigens are known for them. The material sequenced was PBMCs, taken from a glioma patient whose treatment included an IDH1 peptide vaccine. The source is a middle-aged man with glioma.

The CDR3 DNA reads TGTGCCAGCAGCGAGGCCCGATATGGAGCGGGGGGCACAGATACGCAGTATTTT. It codes for CASSEARYGAGGTDTQYF. V is TRBV9 and J is TRBJ2-3, with 8 bases lining up with TRBD2. The CDR3 loop spans 18 amino acids. The V segment lost 3 bases and the J segment 1 base; nucleotides outside the gene matches: 13. Germline V gives CDR1 SGDLS, CDR2 YYNGEE.

V usage is TRBV30 and J usage is TRBJ2-2; D remains ambiguous. From germline, CDR1 is GTSNPN and CDR2 SVGIG (reference sequence). V shed 7 bases and J shed 7 bases, with 19 bases lying between them. The CDR3 length is 14 residues. The CDR3 sequence: CASLSKGMGGELFF. The DNA of the CDR3 is TGTGCCTCCCTAAGCAAGGGAATGGGCGGGGAGCTGTTTTTT.

This chain uses TRBV29-1 with TRBJ1-5; 9 nucleotides align to TRBD1. With V trimmed by 6 bases and J by 6 bases, 6 bases remained unmatched. Germline lookup yields CDR1 SQVTM and CDR2 ANQGSEA. The CDR3 totals 13 residues. The CDR3 here is CSVRTGDGQPQHF. The CDR3 coding sequence is TGCAGCGTGAGGACAGGGGACGGTCAGCCCCAGCATTTT.

This clone has just a few counts. The chain is built from TRBV19 and TRBJ1-5; D ambiguous. The CDR3 loop spans 15 amino acids. In germline, CDR1 is LNHDA, CDR2 SQIVND (reference sequence). Trimming cost V 4 bases and J 2 bases, with 12 bases left between them. The CDR3 reads CASSTYHGGNQPQHF. The DNA for the CDR3 is TGTGCCAGTAGTACGTATCACGGGGGCAATCAGCCCCAGCATTTT.

The rearrangement links TRBV6-5 to TRBJ2-7, with a tentative D call TRBD1 (6 bases). Per the germline V gene, CDR1 is MNHEY and CDR2 is SVGAGI. Trimming stripped 3 bases from V and 3 bases from J, with 12 bases between. CDR3 length: 14 amino acids. DNA of the CDR3: TGTGCCAGCAGTTATCCAGGACAGAACTACGAGCAGTACTTC. Translating it yields CASSYPGQNYEQYF.

This clone has more than one count but fewer than ten. The chain couples TRBV29-1 to TRBJ1-1; D gene ambiguous. Germline assignment: CDR1 SQVTM and CDR2 ANQGSEA. Trimming cost V 6 bases and J 5 bases, with 10 bases left between them. The CDR3 is 11 amino acids. The CDR3: CSVPGPTEAFF. DNA for the CDR3: TGCAGCGTCCCCGGGCCGACTGAAGCTTTCTTT.

The rearrangement uses TRBV30 and TRBJ1-5; weak D call: TRBD1 (5 bases). The CDR3 sequence is 16 residues long. V dropped 4 bases and J dropped 0 bases, with 16 bases sitting between them. Looked up from germline, CDR1 is GTSNPN and CDR2 is SVGIG (reference sequence). The DNA for the CDR3 is TGTGCCTGGACGTCCCCAAGGGGCCCTAGCAATCAGCCCCAGCATTTT. Amino acid sequence: CAWTSPRGPSNQPQHF. The full variable domain, with the rest looked up from reference TRBV30 and TRBJ1-5, is SQTIHQWPATLVQPVGSPLSLECTVEGTSNPNLYWYRQAAGRGLQLLFYSVGIGQISSEVPQNLSASRPQDRQFILSSKKLLLSDSGFYLCAWTSPRGPSNQPQHFGDGTRLSIL.

This rearrangement joins TRBV5-1 to TRBJ2-5, with a tentative D call TRBD2 (6 bases). V lost 4 bases, J lost 5 bases, and 21 bases lay in between. This CDR3 is 16 amino acids long. The V gene's germline CDR1 is SGHRS and CDR2 YFSETQ. Here the CDR3 reads CASSPSVVGGSETQYF. Written as DNA, the CDR3 is TGCGCCAGCAGCCCTTCGGTCGTGGGGGGTAGTGAGACCCAGTACTTC.

V usage is TRBV6-5 and J usage is TRBJ2-1; D might be TRBD1 or TRBD2, each matching 7 bases. V gave up 8 bases and J gave up 4 bases, with 15 bases separating them. Per germline, CDR1 MNHEY and CDR2 SVGAGI. CDR3 length: 14 residues. CDR3 loop: CASGGGTAYNEQFF. The CDR3 bases are TGTGCCAGCGGGGGGGGGACAGCGTACAATGAGCAGTTCTTC.

V and J are TRBV18 and TRBJ2-1, with TRBD1 matching over 9 bases. The V and J ends lost 2 bases and 4 bases, in that order; junction bases with no gene match: 6. The CDR3 sequence is 16 residues long. Germline CDR1 KGHSH, CDR2 LQKENI. DNA of the CDR3: TGTGCCAGCTCACCAAGGACAGGGGAAAATTACAATGAGCAGTTCTTC. It translates to CASSPRTGENYNEQFF.

J is TRBJ2-3 and V is TRBV25-1; no clear D. Germline CDR1 reads MGHDK; CDR2 reads SYGVNS. V was clipped by 6 bases and J by 3 bases, with 10 bases between them. The CDR3 contains 13 residues. The CDR3 region has the DNA TGTGCCAGCAGGTCCGAGAGTACAGATACGCAGTATTTT. It is translated as CASRSESTDTQYF.

The chain recombines TRBV5-1 with TRBJ2-1, with D possibly matching TRBD2 (6 bases). V was trimmed by 5 bases and J by 0 bases, leaving 12 bases between them. The CDR3 is 15 residues long. Germline V lookup: CDR1 SGHRS, CDR2 YFSETQ. CDR3 in amino acids: CASSRERSSYNEQFF. The CDR3 DNA follows: TGCGCCAGCAGTCGGGAGAGGAGCTCCTACAATGAGCAGTTCTTC.

The chain couples TRBV29-1 to TRBJ2-1; 7 positions agree with TRBD2. Germline-derived CDR1 and CDR2 are SQVTM and ANQGSEA. CDR3 length equals 15 residues. J lost 1 base, V lost 4 bases, and 7 bases had no gene match. Here the CDR3 DNA reads TGCAGCGTTGGACTCGGGGGGTTTTCCTACAATGAGCAGTTCTTC. Protein sequence: CSVGLGGFSYNEQFF.

V is TRBV27 and J is TRBJ1-2; D remains ambiguous. Germline-derived CDR1 and CDR2 are MNHEY and SMNVEV (reference sequence). The CDR3 has 14 amino acids. Trimming pared 3 bases from V and 8 bases from J, leaving 16 bases between. For the CDR3, the DNA is TGTGCCAGCAGTTTGGGGTCAGGAAGAAGAGGCTACACCTTC. It specifies CASSLGSGRRGYTF.

This chain links TRBV6-5 with TRBJ2-1, with D perhaps TRBD2 (6 bases). The CDR3 is 13 residues long. Trimming removed 0 bases from V and 9 bases from J, with 9 bases in between. Germline V gene lookup returns CDR1 MNHEY and CDR2 SVGAGI. CDR3 sequence reads: CASSYSGGGEQFF. The CDR3, as DNA: TGTGCCAGCAGTTACTCGGGGGGTGGTGAGCAGTTCTTC.

The chain links TRBV7-2 to TRBJ1-6; no firm D call. Per the germline V gene, CDR1 is SGHTA and CDR2 is FQGNSA. This CDR3 has 13 amino acids. Trimming pared 2 bases from V and 9 bases from J, leaving 8 bases between. CDR3 region: CASSLQEGSPLHF. The DNA for the CDR3 is TGTGCCAGCAGCTTACAAGAGGGTTCACCCCTCCACTTT.

The rearrangement joins TRBV7-8 to TRBJ2-2; 10 nucleotides line up with TRBD2. CDR1 is SGHVS and CDR2 is FQNEAQ in the germline V gene. V gave up 4 bases and J gave up 6 bases; unmatched junction bases: 11. This CDR3 has 17 residues. The CDR3 nucleotides are TGTGCCAGCAGCTGGGGTCTAGCGGGGGCGGGATCCGGGGAGCTGTTTTTT. Translating it yields CASSWGLAGAGSGELFF.

Only a few counts were recorded for this clone. V usage is TRBV27 and J usage is TRBJ1-4; D might be TRBD1 (6 bases). Trimming removed 4 bases from V and 3 bases from J, with 12 bases in between. Germline CDR1 MNHEY, CDR2 SMNVEV (reference sequence). The length of the CDR3 is 15 residues. CDR3 DNA sequence: TGTGCCAGCAGTTCAACAGGGAGGCCTAATGAAAAACTGTTTTTT. As protein: CASSSTGRPNEKLFF.

CDR3 amino acids: CASSLGKAYEQYF. CDR3 sequence (DNA): TGTGCCAGCAGCTTGGGCAAAGCCTACGAGCAGTACTTC. V usage is TRBV7-2 and J usage is TRBJ2-7; D gene unclear. With 3 bases removed from V and 2 bases from J, the gap between germline ends came to 8 bases. The CDR3 is made up of 13 amino acids. CDR1 SGHTA and CDR2 FQGNSA come from the germline V gene. Full variable domain (rest looked up from reference TRBV7-2 and TRBJ2-7): GAGVSQSPSNKVTEKGKDVELRCDPISGHTALYWYRQSLGQGLEFLIYFQGNSAPDKSGLPSDRFSAERTGGSVSTLTIQRTQQEDSAVYLCASSLGKAYEQYFGPGTRLTVT.

In DNA form, the CDR3 reads TGTGCCAGCAGCTTTTGGGGTGGGGGAGTCTCTGGAAACACCATATATTTT. Its translation is CASSFWGGGVSGNTIYF. The chain is built from TRBV7-9 and TRBJ1-3, with a tentative D call TRBD1 (5 bases). The V gene's germline CDR1 is SEHNR and CDR2 FQNEAQ (reference sequence). This CDR3 is 17 amino acids long. The V end lost 3 bases, the J end lost 0 bases, and 15 bases lay between the germline ends.